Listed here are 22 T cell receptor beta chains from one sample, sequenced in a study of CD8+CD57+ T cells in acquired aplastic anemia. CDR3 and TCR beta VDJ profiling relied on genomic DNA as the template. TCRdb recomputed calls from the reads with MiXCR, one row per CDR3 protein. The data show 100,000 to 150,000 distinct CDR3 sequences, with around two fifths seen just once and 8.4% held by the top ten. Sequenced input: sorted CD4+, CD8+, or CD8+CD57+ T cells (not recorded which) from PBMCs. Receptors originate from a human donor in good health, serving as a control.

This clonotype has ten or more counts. Here the CDR3 DNA reads TGTGCCAGCCGAAGGGACAGCTCCTACAATGAGCAGTTCTTC. Protein: CASRRDSSYNEQFF. The chain recombines TRBV2 with TRBJ2-1, with 7 bases lining up with TRBD1. Germline CDR1 and CDR2: SNHLY and FYNNEI. The CDR3 totals 14 residues. V lost 8 bases and J lost 0; bases outside the gene matches: 4.

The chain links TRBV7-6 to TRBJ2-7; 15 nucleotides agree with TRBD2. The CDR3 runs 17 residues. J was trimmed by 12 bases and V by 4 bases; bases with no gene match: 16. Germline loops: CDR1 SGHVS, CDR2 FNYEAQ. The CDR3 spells CASSYPGTSGGLGFLYF. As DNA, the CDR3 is TGTGCCAGCAGCTACCCCGGGACTAGCGGGGGGCTGGGGTTTCTGTACTTC. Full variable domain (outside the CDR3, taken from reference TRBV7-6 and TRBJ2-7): GAGVSQSPRYKVTKRGQDVALRCDPISGHVSLYWYRQALGQGPEFLTYFNYEAQQDKSGLPNDRFSAERPEGSISTLTIQRTEQRDSAMYRCASSYPGTSGGLGFLYFGPGTRLTVT.

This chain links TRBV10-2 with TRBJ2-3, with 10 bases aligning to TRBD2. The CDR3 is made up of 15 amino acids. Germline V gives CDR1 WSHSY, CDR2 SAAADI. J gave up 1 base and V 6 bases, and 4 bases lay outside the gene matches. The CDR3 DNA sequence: TGCGCCAGCAGCGGACTAGCGGCGGGCACAGATACGCAGTATTTT. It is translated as CASSGLAAGTDTQYF.

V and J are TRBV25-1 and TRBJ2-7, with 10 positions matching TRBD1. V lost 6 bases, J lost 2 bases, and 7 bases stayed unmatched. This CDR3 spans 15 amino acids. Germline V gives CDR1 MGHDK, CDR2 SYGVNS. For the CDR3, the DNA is TGTGCCAGCAGCGTGACAGGACAGGGGGCCTACGAGCAGTACTTC. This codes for CASSVTGQGAYEQYF.

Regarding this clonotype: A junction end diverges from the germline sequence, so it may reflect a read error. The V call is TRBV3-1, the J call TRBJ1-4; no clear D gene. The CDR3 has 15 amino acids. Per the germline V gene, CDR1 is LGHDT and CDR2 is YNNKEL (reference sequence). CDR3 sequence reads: CASSHFRGYGEKLLF. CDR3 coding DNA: TGTGCCAGCAGCCACTTCCGGGGATATGGTGAAAAACTGCTTTTT.

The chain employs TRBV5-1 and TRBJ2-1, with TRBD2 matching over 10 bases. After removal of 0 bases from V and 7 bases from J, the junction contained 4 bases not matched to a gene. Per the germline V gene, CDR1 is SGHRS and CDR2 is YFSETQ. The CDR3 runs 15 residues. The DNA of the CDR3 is TGCGCCAGCAGCTTGGTGACTAGCGGGCCTAATGAGCAGTTCTTC. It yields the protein CASSLVTSGPNEQFF.

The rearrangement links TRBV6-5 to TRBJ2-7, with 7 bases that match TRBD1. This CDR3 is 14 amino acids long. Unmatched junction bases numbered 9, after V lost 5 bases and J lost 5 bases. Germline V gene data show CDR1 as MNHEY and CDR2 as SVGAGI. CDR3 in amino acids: CASSLTGVRDEQYF. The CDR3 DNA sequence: TGTGCCAGCAGTCTCACAGGGGTAAGAGACGAGCAGTACTTC.

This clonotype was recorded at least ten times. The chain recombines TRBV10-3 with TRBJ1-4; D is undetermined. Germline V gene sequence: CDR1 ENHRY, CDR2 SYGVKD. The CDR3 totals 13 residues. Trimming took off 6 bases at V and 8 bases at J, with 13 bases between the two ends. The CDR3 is CAISVYENEKLFF. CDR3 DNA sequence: TGTGCCATCAGCGTTTATGAGAACGAAAAACTGTTTTTT.

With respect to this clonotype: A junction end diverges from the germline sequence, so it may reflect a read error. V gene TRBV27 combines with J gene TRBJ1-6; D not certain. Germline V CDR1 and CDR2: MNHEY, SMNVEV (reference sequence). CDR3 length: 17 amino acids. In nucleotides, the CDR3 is TGTGCCAGAAGTTTGTTAGGCAGGAGCTCCTATAATTCACCCCTCCACTTT. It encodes CARSLLGRSSYNSPLHF.

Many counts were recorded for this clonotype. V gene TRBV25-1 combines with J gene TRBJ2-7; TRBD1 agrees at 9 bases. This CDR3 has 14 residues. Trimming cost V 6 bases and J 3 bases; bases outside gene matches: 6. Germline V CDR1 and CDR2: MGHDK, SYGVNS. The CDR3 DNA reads TGTGCCAGCAGAAAACAGGGGGCCCTCTACGAGCAGTACTTC. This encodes CASRKQGALYEQYF.

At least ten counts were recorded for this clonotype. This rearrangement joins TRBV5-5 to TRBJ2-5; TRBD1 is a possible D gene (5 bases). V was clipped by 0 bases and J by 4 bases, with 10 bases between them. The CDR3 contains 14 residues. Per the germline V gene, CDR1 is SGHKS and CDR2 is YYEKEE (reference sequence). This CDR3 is CASSLAAQGETQYF. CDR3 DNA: TGTGCCAGCAGCTTGGCCGCTCAGGGAGAGACCCAGTACTTC.

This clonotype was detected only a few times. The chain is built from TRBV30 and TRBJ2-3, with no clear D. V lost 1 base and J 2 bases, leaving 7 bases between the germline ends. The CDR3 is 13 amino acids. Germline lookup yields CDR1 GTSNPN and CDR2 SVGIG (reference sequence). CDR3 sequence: CAWSGLLTDTQYF. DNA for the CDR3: TGTGCCTGGAGTGGACTCCTCACAGATACGCAGTATTTT.

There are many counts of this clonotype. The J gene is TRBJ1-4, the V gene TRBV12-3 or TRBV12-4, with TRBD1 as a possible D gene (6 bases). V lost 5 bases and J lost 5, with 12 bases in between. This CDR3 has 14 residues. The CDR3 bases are TGTGCCAGCAGTCCGACAGGCCCAAATGAAAAACTGTTTTTT. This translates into CASSPTGPNEKLFF.

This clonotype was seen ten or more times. The CDR3 here is CSVLAGGRETQYF. The CDR3 nucleotides read TGCAGCGTTCTAGCGGGGGGAAGAGAGACCCAGTACTTC. The chain has TRBV29-1 and TRBJ2-5, with 11 bases fitting TRBD2. V dropped 5 bases and J dropped 4; count of bases not matched to a gene: 3. Germline values: CDR1 SQVTM, CDR2 ANQGSEA. CDR3 size: 13 residues.

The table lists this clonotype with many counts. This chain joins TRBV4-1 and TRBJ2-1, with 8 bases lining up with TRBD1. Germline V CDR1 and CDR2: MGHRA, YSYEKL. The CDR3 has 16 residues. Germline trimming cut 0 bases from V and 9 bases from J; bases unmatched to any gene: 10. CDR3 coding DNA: TGCGCCAGCAGCCAAGATATCGCAGGGGGCTTTAGTGAGCAGTTCTTC. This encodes CASSQDIAGGFSEQFF.

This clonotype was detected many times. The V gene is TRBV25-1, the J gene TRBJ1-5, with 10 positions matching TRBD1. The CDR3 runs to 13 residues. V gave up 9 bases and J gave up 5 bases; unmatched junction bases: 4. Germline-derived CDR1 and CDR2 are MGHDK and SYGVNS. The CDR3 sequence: CASDRGLDQPQHF. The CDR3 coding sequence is TGTGCCAGTGACAGGGGGCTAGATCAGCCCCAGCATTTT. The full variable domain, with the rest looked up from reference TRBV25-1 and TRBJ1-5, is EADIYQTPRYLVIGTGKKITLECSQTMGHDKMYWYQQDPGMELHLIHYSYGVNSTEKGDLSSESTVSRIRTEHFPLTLESARPSHTSQYLCASDRGLDQPQHFGDGTRLSIL.

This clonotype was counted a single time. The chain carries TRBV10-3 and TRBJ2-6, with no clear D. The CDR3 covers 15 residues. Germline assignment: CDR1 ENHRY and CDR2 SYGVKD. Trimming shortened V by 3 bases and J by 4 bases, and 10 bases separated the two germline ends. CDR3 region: CAISDTTSGANVLTF. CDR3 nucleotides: TGTGCCATCAGTGACACGACGAGCGGGGCCAACGTCCTGACTTTC.

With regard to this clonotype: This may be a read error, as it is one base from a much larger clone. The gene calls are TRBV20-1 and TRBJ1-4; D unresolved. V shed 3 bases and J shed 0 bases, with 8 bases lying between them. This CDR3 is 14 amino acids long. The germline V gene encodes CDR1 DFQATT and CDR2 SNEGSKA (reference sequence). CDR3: CSASAKSTNEKLFF. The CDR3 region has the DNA TGCAGTGCTAGTGCAAAGTCAACTAATGAAAAACTGTTTTTT.

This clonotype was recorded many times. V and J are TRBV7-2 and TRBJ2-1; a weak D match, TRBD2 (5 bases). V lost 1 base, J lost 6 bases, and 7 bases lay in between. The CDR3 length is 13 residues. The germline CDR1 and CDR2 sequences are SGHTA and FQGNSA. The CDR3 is CASSLGRVNEQFF. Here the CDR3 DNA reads TGTGCCAGCAGCTTAGGGCGGGTCAATGAGCAGTTCTTC.

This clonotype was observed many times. The CDR3 protein is CASSTGHQNTEAFF. CDR3 bases: TGTGCCAGCAGCACAGGACACCAGAACACTGAAGCTTTCTTT. The rearrangement links TRBV3-1 to TRBJ1-1; a possible D gene is TRBD1 (5 bases). V was trimmed by 5 bases and J by 1 base, leaving 11 bases between them. CDR1 LGHDT and CDR2 YNNKEL come from the germline V gene (reference sequence). The length of the CDR3 is 14 residues.

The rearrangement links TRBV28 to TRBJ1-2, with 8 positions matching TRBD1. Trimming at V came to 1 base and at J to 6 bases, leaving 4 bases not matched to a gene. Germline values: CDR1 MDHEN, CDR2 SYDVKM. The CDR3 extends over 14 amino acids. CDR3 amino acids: CASSLSGGSNGYTF. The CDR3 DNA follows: TGTGCCAGCAGTTTATCAGGGGGCTCTAATGGCTACACCTTC.

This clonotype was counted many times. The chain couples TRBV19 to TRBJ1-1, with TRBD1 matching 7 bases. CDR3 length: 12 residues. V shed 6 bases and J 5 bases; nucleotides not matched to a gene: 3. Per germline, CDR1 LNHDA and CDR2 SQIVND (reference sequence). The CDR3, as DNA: TGTGCCAGTAGCAGGGGGAGGACTGAAGCTTTCTTT. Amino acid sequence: CASSRGRTEAFF.